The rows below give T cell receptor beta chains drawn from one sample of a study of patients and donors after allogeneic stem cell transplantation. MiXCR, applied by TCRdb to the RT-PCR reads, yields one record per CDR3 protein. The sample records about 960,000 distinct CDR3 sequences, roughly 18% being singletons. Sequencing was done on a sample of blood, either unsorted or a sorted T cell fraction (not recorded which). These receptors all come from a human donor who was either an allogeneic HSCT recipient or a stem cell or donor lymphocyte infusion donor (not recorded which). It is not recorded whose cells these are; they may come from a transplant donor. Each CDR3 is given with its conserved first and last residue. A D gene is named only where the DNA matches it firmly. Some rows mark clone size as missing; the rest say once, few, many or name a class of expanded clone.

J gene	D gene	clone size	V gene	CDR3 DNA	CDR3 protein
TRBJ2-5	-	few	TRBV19	TGTGCCAGCACGCCAAATGGGGGGCTTGGACTGAAGACCCAGTACTTC	CASTPNGGLGLKTQYF
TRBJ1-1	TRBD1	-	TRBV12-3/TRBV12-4	TGTGCCAGCAGTTTATTTGGACAGGGACCTTTCTTT	CASSLFGQGPFF
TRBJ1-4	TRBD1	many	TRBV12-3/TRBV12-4	TGTGCCAGCAGTTTACCGGACAGGGGTGAAAAACTGTTTTTT	CASSLPDRGEKLFF
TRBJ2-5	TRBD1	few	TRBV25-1	TGTGCCAGCAGATTGACAGGGTATCAAGAGACCCAGTACTTC	CASRLTGYQETQYF
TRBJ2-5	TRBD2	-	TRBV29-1	TGCAGCGTCCCCGGGAGGGCGAAGACCCAGTACTTC	CSVPGRAKTQYF
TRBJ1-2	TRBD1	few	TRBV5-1	TGCGCCAGCAGCGGGGGGGACAGGGAAGGAGATGGCTACACCTTC	CASSGGDREGDGYTF
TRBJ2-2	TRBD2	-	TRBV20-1	TGCAGTGCTCACGAGGGGGGACTAGCCGGGGAGCTGTTTTTT	CSAHEGGLAGELFF
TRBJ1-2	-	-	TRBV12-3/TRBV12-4	TGTGCCAGCAAGTTTGGCCGGACTCCGGGCCATGGCTACACCTTC	CASKFGRTPGHGYTF
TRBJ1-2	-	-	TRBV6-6	TGTGCCAGCACTAGGGACGGCCCCTATGGCTACACCTTC	CASTRDGPYGYTF
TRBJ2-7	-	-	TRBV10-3	TGTGCCATCAGTGATTCCGACAGGACCTCCTACGAGCAGTACTTC	CAISDSDRTSYEQYF
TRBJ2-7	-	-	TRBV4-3	TGCGCCAGCAGCCAAGATCCGGGGTTCGAGCAGTACTTC	CASSQDPGFEQYF
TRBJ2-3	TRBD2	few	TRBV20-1	TGCAGTGCTCGTCGGGACTCTCGGGAGGCAGATACGCAGTATTTT	CSARRDSREADTQYF
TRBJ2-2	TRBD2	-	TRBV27	TGTGCCAGCAGTTTATACGCGGGGGCGAACACCGGGGAGCTGTTTTTT	CASSLYAGANTGELFF